Listed here are 29 T cell receptor beta chains from one sample, sequenced in a study of T cells in Graves' hyperthyroidism and ophthalmopathy. Amplification of TCR beta CDR3 regions was performed using RNA transcripts as template. Carried out on the TCR CDR3, a first-round RT-PCR used the HTBI primer set. TCRdb itself ran the multiplex PCR reads through MiXCR, one entry per CDR3 protein. The data show hundreds of thousands of distinct CDR3 sequences, 14% seen once. Sequenced input: blood. These receptors were collected from a woman in her late teens or twenties with Graves' hyperthyroidism.

This clonotype was detected ten times or more. V usage is TRBV18 and J usage is TRBJ2-7, with 11 nucleotides matching TRBD2. The CDR3 is made up of 16 amino acids. Unmatched junction bases numbered 6, after V lost 2 bases and J lost 3 bases. Germline CDR1 and CDR2: KGHSH and LQKENI. The CDR3 is CASSPTGTSGYYEQYF. CDR3 coding DNA: TGTGCCAGCTCACCAACAGGGACTAGCGGCTACTACGAGCAGTACTTC. Filled out from reference TRBV18 and TRBJ2-7, the complete variable domain reads NAGVMQNPRHLVRRRGQEARLRCSPMKGHSHVYWYRQLPEEGLKFMVYLQKENIIDESGMPKERFSAEFPKEGPSILRIQQVVRGDSAAYFCASSPTGTSGYYEQYFGPGTRLTVT.

Notes on this clonotype: A much larger clone sits a single nucleotide away, making a read error possible. The chain uses TRBV29-1 and TRBJ2-7, with TRBD2 matching 8 bases. The J segment lost 8 bases and the V segment lost 5 bases, leaving 11 bases of the junction unmatched. This CDR3 has 13 residues. The germline CDR1 and CDR2 sequences are SQVTM and ANQGSEA. The CDR3 DNA is TGCAGCGTTACGGGAGGGATCATCCACAAGCAGTACTTC. Translating gives CSVTGGIIHKQYF.

This clonotype showed up just a few times. The chain carries TRBV7-9 and TRBJ1-4; D perhaps matches TRBD1 (5 bases). This CDR3 contains 15 residues. Trimming stripped 4 bases from V and 7 bases from J, with 16 bases between. CDR1 is SEHNR, CDR2 FQNEAQ, per germline (reference sequence). The CDR3 DNA is TGTGCCAGCAGCTCGTTCAGGGCGCCGGGTGAAAAACTGTTTTTT. Amino acid sequence: CASSSFRAPGEKLFF. Complete variable domain (other parts from reference TRBV7-9 and TRBJ1-4): DTGVSQNPRHKITKRGQNVTFRCDPISEHNRLYWYRQTLGQGPEFLTYFQNEAQLEKSRLLSDRFSAERPKGSFSTLEIQRTEQGDSAMYLCASSSFRAPGEKLFFGSGTQLSVL.

This clonotype was seen a few times. The chain links TRBV6-2 or TRBV6-3 to TRBJ1-5, with unresolved D. The germline gives CDR1 MNHEY, CDR2 SVGEGT. There are 17 residues in the CDR3. V lost 9 bases and J lost 1, with 22 bases in between. The CDR3 here is CASIPKRRSQSNQPQHF. The CDR3 nucleotides read TGTGCCAGTATCCCGAAGCGCAGGTCACAGAGCAATCAGCCCCAGCATTTT.

V gene TRBV9 combines with J gene TRBJ1-1, with 8 bases matching TRBD1. The V gene end was trimmed by 0 bases and the J gene end by 5 bases; junction bases not matched to a gene: 12. The CDR3 consists of 17 residues. Germline CDR1 and CDR2: SGDLS and YYNGEE. DNA for the CDR3: TGTGCCAGCAGCGTAGACCCGCAAAACAGGGGGAGGACTGAAGCTTTCTTT. It codes for CASSVDPQNRGRTEAFF.

This clonotype was recorded many times. V usage is TRBV28 and J usage is TRBJ2-7; 12 nucleotides match TRBD2. The germline gives CDR1 MDHEN, CDR2 SYDVKM. The CDR3 is made up of 13 amino acids. The junction had 7 bases not matched to a gene; V was cut back by 9 bases and J by 7 bases. The DNA of the CDR3 is TGTGCCAGTCAGACTAGCGGGAGTGGGGAGCAGTACTTC. Encoded protein: CASQTSGSGEQYF.

The V call is TRBV20-1, the J call TRBJ1-5; TRBD1 is a possible D gene (6 bases). The CDR3 runs to 16 residues. Germline V CDR1 and CDR2: DFQATT, SNEGSKA (reference sequence). Trimming took 0 bases from V and 7 from J, leaving 19 bases between them. CDR3 in DNA: TGCAGTGCTAGAGATCGGGAATCCCCAGGGGTGCAGCCCCAGCATTTT. The encoded protein is CSARDRESPGVQPQHF.

About this clonotype itself: This may be a read error: a much more frequent sequence differs by one nucleotide. The chain links TRBV5-1 to TRBJ2-3; tentative D call: TRBD1 (5 bases). With the DNA end fitting TRBJ1-5 better, the J assignment may be wrong. The CDR3 covers 15 residues. CDR1 is SGHRS, CDR2 YFSETQ, per germline. CDR3 DNA: TGCGCCAGCAGCTCGTCCGGGACTTACACAGATACGCAGCATTTT. Amino acids: CASSSSGTYTDTQHF.

This clonotype has ten or more counts. The chain joins TRBV11-2 to TRBJ2-1; maybe TRBD2 (6 bases). The CDR3 runs 18 residues. Germline V gene data show CDR1 as SGHAT and CDR2 as FQNNGV. Trimming removed 5 bases from V and 9 bases from J, with 29 bases in between. This chain's CDR3 is CASSALAWGESSLGEQFF. Here the CDR3 DNA reads TGTGCCAGCAGCGCCCTGGCGTGGGGGGAGAGTAGTCTCGGTGAGCAGTTCTTC.

There are many counts of this clonotype. The J gene is TRBJ2-7, the V gene TRBV18; the D gene is possibly TRBD2 (5 bases). The V end lost 4 bases, the J end lost 3 bases, and 13 bases lay between the germline ends. There are 14 residues in the CDR3. Germline V gene sequence: CDR1 KGHSH, CDR2 LQKENI. The CDR3, as DNA: TGTGCCAGCTCACGGACGGGAAACGGCTACGAGCAGTACTTC. Protein product: CASSRTGNGYEQYF. The variable domain in full, with the rest retrieved from reference TRBV18 and TRBJ2-7, is NAGVMQNPRHLVRRRGQEARLRCSPMKGHSHVYWYRQLPEEGLKFMVYLQKENIIDESGMPKERFSAEFPKEGPSILRIQQVVRGDSAAYFCASSRTGNGYEQYFGPGTRLTVT.

About this clonotype: Just one base apart from a much larger clone, this may be a read error. The gene calls are TRBV30 and TRBJ1-1; D not resolved. This CDR3 region has 14 residues. The V end was cut by 0 bases, the J end by 5 bases, with 13 bases between. The germline V gene has CDR1 GTSNPN and CDR2 SVGIG (reference sequence). The CDR3 region has the DNA TGTGCCTGGAGTGTACGACAACATTTAACTGAAGCTTTCTTT. It is translated as CAWSVRQHLTEAFF.

This clonotype was found many times. The V and J genes are TRBV6-2 or TRBV6-3 and TRBJ2-7; D is uncertain. V was cut by 2 bases and J by 2 bases, with 10 bases left in between. This CDR3 region has 14 residues. The germline CDR1 and CDR2 sequences are MNHEY and SVGEGT. This chain's CDR3 is CASSYRLPPYEQYF. CDR3 DNA sequence: TGTGCCAGCAGTTACAGGTTGCCCCCCTACGAGCAGTACTTC.

The table lists this clonotype with many counts. This sequence joins TRBV20-1 and TRBJ1-1; D is perhaps TRBD1 (5 bases). This CDR3 contains 13 residues. V lost 6 bases and J lost 1, with 12 bases in between. Germline assignment: CDR1 DFQATT and CDR2 SNEGSKA (reference sequence). The CDR3 region has the DNA TGCAGTGCCCCTGTCGGGGGGAACACTGAAGCTTTCTTT. Translation: CSAPVGGNTEAFF.

This clonotype was seen a handful of times. This may be a read error, as it is one base from a much larger clone. The V and J genes are TRBV7-2 and TRBJ1-1, with D perhaps matching TRBD1 (5 bases). Germline lookup yields CDR1 SGHTA and CDR2 FQGNSA. The CDR3 contains 14 residues. The CDR3 DNA reads TGTGCCGGCAGCTTGACAGTCTTGAACACTGAAGCTTTCTTT. This gives the protein CAGSLTVLNTEAFF.

Worth noting for this clonotype: The junction departs from germline at one end; a sequencing error may be responsible. This rearrangement joins TRBV28 to TRBJ2-3; D is tentatively TRBD1 or TRBD2 (5 bases each). The CDR3 is made up of 16 amino acids. CDR1 and CDR2 (germline): MDHEN, SYDVKM. The CDR3 DNA is TGTGCCAGCAGTCTATGGACTGGGCCACAGGCAGATACGCAGTATTTT. Protein: CASSLWTGPQADTQYF.

In its sample, this clonotype was seen many times. V is TRBV12-3 or TRBV12-4 and J is TRBJ2-1; TRBD2 aligns across 7 bases. The trim removed 5 bases at V and 8 bases at J, leaving 18 bases unmatched. The CDR3 is 17 amino acids. CDR3 sequence reads: CASSPLGMREIPDEQFF. The DNA of the CDR3 is TGTGCCAGCAGTCCCCTGGGGATGCGGGAGATCCCCGATGAGCAGTTCTTC.

V is TRBV5-1 and J is TRBJ2-5; the D gene is possibly TRBD2 (6 bases). This CDR3 contains 14 residues. V was clipped by 4 bases and J by 3 bases, with 13 bases between them. Germline V gene sequence: CDR1 SGHRS, CDR2 YFSETQ. CDR3 loop: CASSRGLAEETQYF. In nucleotides, the CDR3 is TGCGCCAGCAGCAGGGGACTGGCAGAAGAGACCCAGTACTTC. The full variable domain, in which reference TRBV5-1 and TRBJ2-5 provide the parts outside the CDR3, is KAGVTQTPRYLIKTRGQQVTLSCSPISGHRSVSWYQQTPGQGLQFLFEYFSETQRNKGNFPGRFSGRQFSNSRSEMNVSTLELGDSALYLCASSRGLAEETQYFGPGTRLLVL.

This clonotype was detected ten times or more. The rearrangement uses TRBV2 and TRBJ2-7; 10 positions match TRBD2. Germline V CDR1 and CDR2: SNHLY, FYNNEI. The V and J ends lost 4 bases and 3 bases, in that order; junction bases with no gene match: 6. CDR3 length: 15 residues. In DNA form, the CDR3 reads TGTGCCAGCAGTGCTACTAGCGGGATGGTCTACGAGCAGTACTTC. Translation: CASSATSGMVYEQYF.

This clonotype was counted a few times. The chain has TRBV6-2 or TRBV6-3 and TRBJ2-1; D unresolved. CDR3 length: 15 amino acids. CDR1 and CDR2 from the germline V gene are MNHEY and SVGEGT. Trimming took off 0 bases at V and 2 bases at J, with 8 bases between the two ends. The CDR3 loop is CASSYSTVTYNEQFF. In DNA, the CDR3 is TGTGCCAGCAGTTACTCGACCGTCACCTACAATGAGCAGTTCTTC.

This clonotype came up a few times. The J gene is TRBJ2-1, the V gene TRBV19, with D possibly being TRBD1 (6 bases). CDR1 and CDR2 from the germline V gene are LNHDA and SQIVND (reference sequence). Trimming shortened V by 0 bases and J by 4 bases, and 10 bases separated the two germline ends. There are 15 residues in the CDR3. This CDR3 is CASSIDTGQYNEQFF. For the CDR3, the DNA is TGTGCCAGTAGTATAGATACAGGACAGTACAATGAGCAGTTCTTC.

This chain links TRBV7-2 with TRBJ2-7, with D maybe TRBD2 (6 bases). CDR3 length equals 14 residues. V gave up 4 bases and J gave up 6 bases, with 16 bases separating them. The germline V gene encodes CDR1 SGHTA and CDR2 FQGNSA. The CDR3 sequence is CASSSTSSVAEQYF. The CDR3 nucleotides read TGTGCCAGCAGCTCCACCTCTAGCGTAGCCGAGCAGTACTTC.

Only a few counts were recorded for this clonotype. This chain links TRBV5-1 with TRBJ2-6; a weak D match, TRBD2 (6 bases). Germline V CDR1 and CDR2: SGHRS, YFSETQ. The CDR3 has 14 residues. Trimming removed 0 bases from V and 12 bases from J, with 13 bases in between. The CDR3 sequence: CASSLDGGGIVLTF. DNA for the CDR3: TGCGCCAGCAGCTTGGATGGTGGGGGGATCGTCCTGACTTTC.

The genes are TRBV7-2 and TRBJ2-3; tentatively, D is TRBD1 (5 bases). Trimming left V 5 bases short and J 0 bases short, with 15 bases between. The CDR3 is 16 amino acids. The V gene's germline CDR1 is SGHTA and CDR2 FQGNSA. The CDR3 coding sequence is TGTGCCAGCAGCCCCGGTGGTTGGGGCAGCACAGATACGCAGTATTTT. Its translation is CASSPGGWGSTDTQYF.

This clonotype appeared many times. The chain has TRBV30 and TRBJ2-1, with D unclear. This CDR3 comprises 11 residues. Trimming cost V 3 bases and J 4 bases, with 4 bases left between them. CDR1 is GTSNPN, CDR2 SVGIG, per germline (reference sequence). For the CDR3, the DNA is TGTGCCTGGAGACAGTACAATGAGCAGTTCTTC. It encodes CAWRQYNEQFF.

This clonotype was counted many times. The chain uses TRBV6-2 or TRBV6-3 and TRBJ2-1; D is unclear. The CDR3 has 14 amino acids. Germline V lookup: CDR1 MNHEY, CDR2 SVGEGT. Deletions cut 0 bases from V and 4 bases from J, with 7 bases between. CDR3 residues: CASSYSLGYNEQFF. The CDR3 DNA sequence: TGTGCCAGCAGTTACTCCCTAGGGTACAATGAGCAGTTCTTC.

The rearrangement links TRBV4-3 to TRBJ2-7; tentative D call: TRBD1 (5 bases). The V gene lost 1 base and the J gene lost 3 bases, with 10 bases spanning the gap. CDR1 and CDR2 from the germline V gene are LGHNA and YSLEER. The CDR3 contains 14 residues. The DNA of the CDR3 is TGCGCCAGCAGCCAAGGAGCTCAGGGCTACGAGCAGTACTTC. It yields the protein CASSQGAQGYEQYF.

The chain uses TRBV9 and TRBJ1-2, with a weak D call TRBD1 (5 bases). The CDR3 runs 15 residues. The germline gives CDR1 SGDLS, CDR2 YYNGEE. Trimming pared 0 bases from V and 5 bases from J, leaving 14 bases between. This CDR3 reads CASSVGLSGWYGYTF. The CDR3, as DNA: TGTGCCAGCAGCGTAGGGCTCTCAGGGTGGTATGGCTACACCTTC.

This clonotype was detected only a few times. The chain recombines TRBV15 with TRBJ2-4; D unresolved. Germline CDR1 is LNHNV and CDR2 is YYDKDF (reference sequence). V lost 0 bases and J 0 bases, leaving 15 bases between the germline ends. The CDR3 has 18 amino acids. CDR3 DNA: TGTGCCACCAGCAGAGATTACGGTCCTGATCTAGCCAAAAACATTCAGTACTTC. This sequence encodes CATSRDYGPDLAKNIQYF.

This clonotype was seen many times. V is TRBV3-1 and J is TRBJ2-1, with D maybe TRBD1 (5 bases). The CDR3 is 14 amino acids. V was clipped by 3 bases and J by 5 bases, with 11 bases between them. Germline assignment: CDR1 LGHDT and CDR2 YNNKEL (reference sequence). CDR3 sequence (DNA): TGTGCCAGCAGCCACCTCGACAGAAACAATGAGCAGTTCTTC. It specifies CASSHLDRNNEQFF.